Listed here are 32 T cell receptor beta chains from one sample, sequenced in a study of T cells in Graves' hyperthyroidism and ophthalmopathy. It was RNA transcripts that yielded the amplified TCR beta CDR3 regions. The study used the HTBI primer set for a first-round RT-PCR of the TCR CDR3. TCRdb independently ran MiXCR on the multiplex PCR reads; one entry per CDR3 protein. Of about 500,000 distinct CDR3 sequences listed, roughly 16% are singletons. Sequencing input: blood. The receptors were sampled from a woman aged 30 to 39 with Graves' ophthalmopathy.

This clonotype was seen a handful of times. The chain links TRBV12-3 or TRBV12-4 to TRBJ2-5; D is unclear. The CDR3 covers 13 residues. Trimming left V 1 base short and J 6 bases short, with 9 bases between. Written as DNA, the CDR3 is TGTGCCAGCAGTTTAGACAGAACAAAGACCCAGTACTTC. Encoded protein: CASSLDRTKTQYF.

This clonotype was seen a few times. The CDR3 nucleotides are TGTGCCAGCAGTTTGACAGGGACCACCTATAATTCACCCCTCCACTTT. Translated, it gives CASSLTGTTYNSPLHF. This sequence joins TRBV27 and TRBJ1-6; 7 bases match TRBD1. In germline, CDR1 is MNHEY, CDR2 SMNVEV (reference sequence). Trimming removed 3 bases from V and 2 bases from J; junction bases left unmatched: 4. CDR3 size: 16 residues.

At least ten counts were recorded for this clonotype. The chain joins TRBV7-8 to TRBJ2-5; 10 bases agree with TRBD2. CDR3 length: 17 residues. The germline CDR1 and CDR2 sequences are SGHVS and FQNEAQ. Trimming cost V 4 bases and J 4 bases; bases outside gene matches: 12. The CDR3 loop reads CASSSSRTSGRLETQYF. CDR3 bases: TGTGCCAGCAGCTCATCTCGGACTAGCGGTCGGCTAGAGACCCAGTACTTC.

This clonotype was seen ten or more times. The chain links TRBV4-3 to TRBJ1-2; D remains unclear. This CDR3 region has 13 residues. The germline V gene encodes CDR1 LGHNA and CDR2 YSLEER. V gave up 0 bases and J gave up 7 bases, with 9 bases separating them. For the CDR3, the DNA is TGCGCCAGCAGCCAAGAGCAGAGGAGTGGCTACACCTTC. Translating it yields CASSQEQRSGYTF.

This clonotype was found many times. The chain has TRBV11-2 and TRBJ2-1; D remains ambiguous. Germline values: CDR1 SGHAT, CDR2 FQNNGV. V was cut by 5 bases and J by 0 bases, with 14 bases left in between. The CDR3 sequence is 16 residues long. CDR3 DNA: TGTGCCAGCAGCCCCCGGCCGGCGAGCTCCTACAATGAGCAGTTCTTC. Its translation is CASSPRPASSYNEQFF.

About this clonotype: A much larger clone is a single base away; this may be a read error. V gene TRBV7-2 combines with J gene TRBJ2-7; TRBD2 agrees at 11 bases. Germline V gene lookup returns CDR1 SGHTA and CDR2 FQGNSA. This CDR3 is built from 21 residues. Trimming removed 4 bases from V and 0 bases from J; junction bases left unmatched: 20. The CDR3 sequence: CASSSIFSRLAGSQSSYEQYF. CDR3 coding DNA: TGTGCCAGCAGCTCCATCTTCTCCCGACTAGCGGGAAGTCAAAGCTCCTACGAGCAGTACTTC. The variable domain in full, with the rest retrieved from reference TRBV7-2 and TRBJ2-7, is GAGVSQSPSNKVTEKGKDVELRCDPISGHTALYWYRQSLGQGLEFLIYFQGNSAPDKSGLPSDRFSAERTGGSVSTLTIQRTQQEDSAVYLCASSSIFSRLAGSQSSYEQYFGPGTRLTVT.

The rearrangement uses TRBV9 and TRBJ1-3, with D hard to call. V was cut by 1 base and J by 0 bases, with 11 bases left in between. The CDR3 length is 16 residues. In germline, CDR1 is SGDLS, CDR2 YYNGEE. The CDR3 reads CASSVRVASSGNTIYF. The CDR3 DNA reads as TGTGCCAGCAGCGTAAGGGTTGCTAGCTCTGGAAACACCATATATTTT.

The gene calls are TRBV27 and TRBJ2-1; weak D call: TRBD1 (6 bases). CDR3 length: 16 amino acids. From germline, CDR1 is MNHEY and CDR2 SMNVEV (reference sequence). V gave up 6 bases and J gave up 7 bases, with 22 bases separating them. CDR3 in DNA: TGTGCCAGCAGCCGAGCAGGTAGCATTACAGGGAATGAGCAGTTCTTC. This codes for CASSRAGSITGNEQFF.

The chain combines TRBV3-1 with TRBJ2-5; TRBD1 aligns across 10 bases. The CDR3 length is 17 residues. V lost 4 bases to trimming and J lost 2 bases; unmatched junction nucleotides: 10. Per the germline V gene, CDR1 is LGHDT and CDR2 is YNNKEL (reference sequence). The CDR3 protein is CASSRRDRGPFQETQYF. The CDR3 nucleotides read TGTGCCAGCAGCCGCCGGGACAGGGGCCCGTTTCAAGAGACCCAGTACTTC.

Comments on this clonotype: The conserved phenylalanine or tryptophan is not found at the CDR3 terminus, so this likely reflects a read error. The rearrangement links TRBV6-1 to TRBJ2-7; no clear D. Germline assignment: CDR1 MNHNS and CDR2 SASEGT. CDR3 size: 13 residues. V was trimmed by 7 bases and J by 2 bases, leaving 12 bases between them. Here the CDR3 DNA reads TGTGCCAGCACCGCGACTCATACCTACGAGCAGTACCTC. Its protein is CASTATHTYEQYL.

This clonotype has a handful of counts. This chain connects TRBV10-3 to TRBJ2-1; D gene uncertain. The germline V gene encodes CDR1 ENHRY and CDR2 SYGVKD. V was pared by 2 bases and J by 0 bases, with 8 bases between. The CDR3 runs to 15 residues. The CDR3 here is CAISEEESSYNEQFF. The CDR3 bases are TGTGCCATCAGTGAGGAGGAGAGCTCCTACAATGAGCAGTTCTTC.

The chain combines TRBV7-3 with TRBJ2-3; maybe TRBD2 (6 bases). V gave up 3 bases and J gave up 0 bases, with 16 bases separating them. CDR1 is SGHTA and CDR2 is FQGTGA in the germline V gene. The CDR3 spans 17 residues. The CDR3 region has the DNA TGTGCCAGCAGCTTGAATCCTGCGGAGGGTAGCACAGATACGCAGTATTTT. Translation gives CASSLNPAEGSTDTQYF.

The chain joins TRBV27 to TRBJ2-7, with D perhaps TRBD2 (5 bases). Deletions cut 4 bases from V and 0 bases from J, with 13 bases between. Germline V CDR1 and CDR2: MNHEY, SMNVEV (reference sequence). This CDR3 contains 15 residues. Written as DNA, the CDR3 is TGTGCCAGCAGTTCCGGGATCCAGCCCTCCTACGAGCAGTACTTC. Translation gives CASSSGIQPSYEQYF.

This clonotype appeared a few times. V and J are TRBV5-1 and TRBJ1-2, with D maybe TRBD1 (5 bases). CDR3 size: 12 residues. CDR1 is SGHRS, CDR2 YFSETQ, per germline. Deletions cut 3 bases from V and 5 bases from J, with 8 bases between. CDR3 amino acids: CASSWGSYGYTF. The CDR3 DNA follows: TGCGCCAGCAGCTGGGGGAGTTATGGCTACACCTTC.

This chain links TRBV7-2 with TRBJ2-3; tentative D call: TRBD2 (6 bases). V was trimmed by 6 bases and J by 10 bases, leaving 17 bases between them. Germline CDR1 SGHTA, CDR2 FQGNSA. The CDR3 covers 13 residues. CDR3 protein: CASSTEMGGAQYF. CDR3 in DNA: TGTGCCAGCAGTACGGAGATGGGAGGAGCGCAGTATTTT.

This clonotype was picked up many times. The gene calls are TRBV11-2 and TRBJ2-4; unclear D gene. The germline V gene encodes CDR1 SGHAT and CDR2 FQNNGV. Trimming shortened V by 1 base and J by 0 bases, and 10 bases separated the two germline ends. This CDR3 comprises 16 residues. In DNA form, the CDR3 reads TGTGCCAGCAGCTTAGGTGTCGCCAAAGCCAAAAACATTCAGTACTTC. Translating it yields CASSLGVAKAKNIQYF.

This clonotype was recorded only once. The chain combines TRBV7-9 with TRBJ2-6; 7 nucleotides align to TRBD1. The trim removed 4 bases at V and 1 base at J, leaving 7 bases unmatched. The CDR3 covers 17 residues. The germline gives CDR1 SEHNR, CDR2 FQNEAQ (reference sequence). CDR3 sequence: CASSSQPGQSGANVLTF. Here the CDR3 DNA reads TGTGCCAGCAGCTCCCAACCGGGACAGTCTGGGGCCAACGTCCTGACTTTC.

The CDR3 coding sequence is TGTGCCAGCAGTGAATTTAAGGGGGGCCGCAATCAGCCCCAGCATTTT. Translating gives CASSEFKGGRNQPQHF. V is TRBV6-1 and J is TRBJ1-5; D perhaps matches TRBD1 (6 bases). V was trimmed by 2 bases and J by 2 bases, leaving 13 bases between them. The CDR3 is 16 amino acids. Germline CDR1 reads MNHNS; CDR2 reads SASEGT.

This clonotype has a count of ten or more. The V and J genes are TRBV28 and TRBJ2-7; D tentatively reads TRBD1 or TRBD2 (5 bases each). Germline lookup yields CDR1 MDHEN and CDR2 SYDVKM. CDR3 length: 15 residues. V was cut by 5 bases and J by 4 bases, with 18 bases left in between. CDR3: CASSTPGTTIYEQYF. CDR3 DNA sequence: TGTGCCAGCAGTACTCCCGGGACGACGATTTACGAGCAGTACTTC.

The V gene is TRBV3-1, the J gene TRBJ2-5; 10 nucleotides agree with TRBD2. Germline CDR1 reads LGHDT; CDR2 reads YNNKEL (reference sequence). This CDR3 region has 14 residues. Losses at the gene ends were 4 bases for V and 6 bases for J; bases not matched to a gene: 5. Written as DNA, the CDR3 is TGTGCCAGCAGCCTGGCTAGCGGGAGCCAGACCCAGTACTTC. This sequence encodes CASSLASGSQTQYF.

This clonotype was seen ten or more times. The chain combines TRBV5-8 with TRBJ2-2; D remains ambiguous. Germline CDR1 reads SGHTS; CDR2 reads YDEGEE. CDR3 length equals 12 residues. Between the trimmed V and J ends, which lost 2 bases and 3 bases, there was a span of 2 bases. The CDR3 DNA is TGTGCCAGCAGCTTTTACACCGGGGAGCTGTTTTTT. Residues: CASSFYTGELFF.

CDR3 sequence reads: CASSEASLGGNEQFF. The DNA for the CDR3 is TGTGCCAGCAGTGAGGCGTCGCTAGGGGGGAATGAGCAGTTCTTC. The rearrangement joins TRBV2 to TRBJ2-1; D tentatively fits TRBD1 or TRBD2 (6 bases each). Germline V gene lookup returns CDR1 SNHLY and CDR2 FYNNEI. The CDR3 loop spans 15 amino acids. The V end lost 3 bases, the J end lost 7 bases, and 16 bases lay between the germline ends.

In this sample, this clonotype turned up many times. This chain uses TRBV28 with TRBJ2-5; the D is unclear. Between the trimmed V and J ends, which lost 5 bases and 3 bases, there was a span of 7 bases. The CDR3 is 12 amino acids. CDR1 MDHEN and CDR2 SYDVKM come from the germline V gene. As DNA, the CDR3 is TGTGCCAGCAGTCCACAAGAAGAGACCCAGTACTTC. It is translated as CASSPQEETQYF.

The V gene is TRBV27, the J gene TRBJ1-1, with 12 bases aligning to TRBD1. This CDR3 contains 14 residues. Germline CDR1 and CDR2: MNHEY and SMNVEV (reference sequence). V lost 8 bases and J lost 6; bases outside the gene matches: 7. CDR3 residues: CASSGDRGLSEAFF. The DNA of the CDR3 is TGTGCCAGCTCGGGGGACAGGGGGCTTTCTGAAGCTTTCTTT.

The chain carries TRBV27 and TRBJ2-2, with D maybe TRBD1 (5 bases). V lost 1 base, J lost 0 bases, and 6 bases lay in between. The CDR3 is 15 residues long. The V gene's germline CDR1 is MNHEY and CDR2 SMNVEV (reference sequence). In DNA, the CDR3 is TGTGCCAGCAGTTTATTAGGGGCGAACACCGGGGAGCTGTTTTTT. This encodes CASSLLGANTGELFF.

The table lists this clonotype with many counts. The rearrangement links TRBV12-5 to TRBJ2-1; D ambiguous. The germline V gene has CDR1 LGHNT and CDR2 FRNRAP. The CDR3 totals 13 residues. Trimming took 1 base from V and 10 from J, leaving 11 bases between them. CDR3 residues: CASGLGWNSEQFF. CDR3 nucleotide sequence: TGTGCTAGTGGTTTGGGTTGGAATAGCGAGCAGTTCTTC. The variable domain in full, completed from reference TRBV12-5 and TRBJ2-1, reads DARVTQTPRHKVTEMGQEVTMRCQPILGHNTVFWYRQTMMQGLELLAYFRNRAPLDDSGMPKDRFSAEMPDATLATLKIQPSEPRDSAVYFCASGLGWNSEQFFGPGTRLTVL.

This clonotype has only a few counts. The chain recombines TRBV28 with TRBJ1-4; 8 nucleotides align to TRBD1. V shed 3 bases and J 7 bases; nucleotides not matched to a gene: 4. The CDR3 consists of 14 residues. The V gene's germline CDR1 is MDHEN and CDR2 SYDVKM. The CDR3 nucleotides read TGTGCCAGCAGTTTCGACAGGGGAGGTGAAAAACTGTTTTTT. Its protein product is CASSFDRGGEKLFF.

This clonotype was counted many times. The chain is built from TRBV28 and TRBJ2-6, with D perhaps TRBD1 or TRBD2 (5 bases each). The V gene's germline CDR1 is MDHEN and CDR2 SYDVKM. The CDR3 consists of 19 residues. Trimming stripped 4 bases from V and 0 bases from J, with 19 bases between. CDR3 DNA sequence: TGTGCCAGCAGTTCCCTGAATTGGGGGAGCGACTCTGGGGCCAACGTCCTGACTTTC. It translates to CASSSLNWGSDSGANVLTF.

The chain combines TRBV5-6 with TRBJ2-1, with unresolved D. This CDR3 region has 16 residues. CDR1 SGHDT and CDR2 YYEEEE come from the germline V gene. V was shortened by 0 bases and J by 1 base, with 11 bases between the two germline ends. CDR3 DNA sequence: TGTGCCAGCAGCTTGGATGCGGTGTCTTCCTACAATGAGCAGTTCTTC. Its protein product is CASSLDAVSSYNEQFF.

The rearrangement uses TRBV6-1 and TRBJ2-7; D is unresolved. Between the trimmed V and J ends, which lost 6 bases and 3 bases, there was a span of 15 bases. The CDR3 totals 14 residues. Germline V CDR1 and CDR2: MNHNS, SASEGT. The CDR3 region is CASSTKWELYEQYF. CDR3 DNA: TGTGCCAGCAGCACTAAGTGGGAACTCTACGAGCAGTACTTC.

The chain is built from TRBV9 and TRBJ2-1; perhaps TRBD1 as D (6 bases). Trimming cost V 1 base and J 9 bases, with 8 bases left between them. The CDR3 length is 12 residues. Germline V gives CDR1 SGDLS, CDR2 YYNGEE. The CDR3 DNA is TGTGCCAGCAGCGTATTAGGGGGTGAGCAGTTCTTC. This encodes CASSVLGGEQFF.

This clonotype was counted between two and nine times. V gene TRBV6-2 or TRBV6-3 combines with J gene TRBJ2-1, with 10 bases fitting TRBD2. Looked up from germline, CDR1 is MNHEY and CDR2 is SVGEGT. Trimming at V came to 8 bases and at J to 5 bases, leaving 12 bases not matched to a gene. This CDR3 has 16 residues. The CDR3 nucleotides read TGTGCCAGCGCCCCGCCTAAACTAGCGGGAAACAATGAGCAGTTCTTC. This codes for CASAPPKLAGNNEQFF.